Listed below are T cell receptor beta chains from one sample, sequenced in a study of human T cells and chemical hapten exposure. TCRdb ran MiXCR on the RACE reads and lists one entry per CDR3 protein. The sample carries some 400,000 distinct CDR3 sequences, approximately 5.1% recorded once. The input for sequencing was whole blood, taken in connection with sensitization to the hapten diphenylcyclopropenone (DPC). These receptors were taken from a woman in her forties or fifties with alopecia areata. Some clones in this sample may be carry-over from other donors' samples. CDR3s include the opening cysteine and the closing phenylalanine or tryptophan. The order of the fields is V gene, D gene, J gene, clone size, CDR3 protein, CDR3 DNA. A D gene is named only where the DNA matches it firmly. Size is omitted from some rows. Given values are once, few, many or a class for expanded clones.

TRBV29-1	.	TRBJ2-5	few	CSVEAEGLIGETQYF	TGCAGCGTTGAAGCAGAAGGGTTAATAGGAGAGACCCAGTACTTC
TRBV29-1	TRBD1	TRBJ1-1	.	CSVMPGQGVAEAFF	TGCAGCGTTATGCCAGGGCAGGGGGTCGCTGAAGCTTTCTTT
TRBV6-2/TRBV6-3	.	TRBJ2-1	few	CASSPTGRAGNEQFF	TGTGCCAGCAGTCCTACAGGGCGTGCGGGCAATGAGCAGTTCTTC
TRBV28	.	TRBJ1-1	many	CASSPSFMNTEAFF	TGTGCCAGCAGTCCCTCCTTTATGAACACTGAAGCTTTCTTT
TRBV24-1	.	TRBJ2-1	few	CATRRGNEQFF	TGTGCCACCAGAAGGGGAAATGAGCAGTTCTTC
TRBV5-6	.	TRBJ1-5	many	CASRMKSGNQPQHF	TGTGCCAGCAGAATGAAATCGGGTAACCAGCCCCAGCATTTT
TRBV4-1	.	TRBJ2-1	.	CASSQGGGDEQFF	TGCGCCAGCAGCCAAGGGGGCGGGGATGAGCAGTTCTTC
TRBV29-1	.	TRBJ2-7	few	CSVRDFHEQYF	TGCAGCGTTAGGGACTTTCACGAGCAGTACTTC
TRBV12-3/TRBV12-4	.	TRBJ1-6	many	CASSFDSPLHF	TGTGCCAGCAGTTTTGATTCACCCCTCCACTTT
TRBV20-1	.	TRBJ2-1	.	CSASRQDPRNEQFF	TGCAGTGCTAGTCGGCAGGACCCCAGGAATGAGCAGTTCTTC
TRBV14	TRBD2	TRBJ2-3	.	CASSQPLAASTDTQYF	TGTGCCAGCAGCCAGCCCCTAGCGGCTAGCACAGATACGCAGTATTTT
TRBV7-2	.	TRBJ2-5	many	CASSPEPGWRETQYF	TGTGCCAGCAGCCCCGAACCGGGATGGCGAGAGACCCAGTACTTC
TRBV7-8	.	TRBJ1-6	.	CASSLAAGNNSPLHF	TGTGCCAGCAGCTTAGCGGCGGGGAATAATTCACCCCTCCACTTT
TRBV3-1	.	TRBJ2-1	many	CASSQDPGGPYNEQFF	TGTGCCAGCAGCCAAGATCCGGGGGGCCCTTACAATGAGCAGTTCTTC
TRBV20-1	TRBD1	TRBJ2-3	few	CSAREEQGLTDTQYF	TGCAGTGCTAGAGAAGAACAGGGGTTGACGGATACGCAGTATTTT
TRBV12-3/TRBV12-4	.	TRBJ1-1	few	CASSLKRVTEAFF	TGTGCCAGCAGTTTAAAAAGGGTCACTGAAGCTTTCTTT
TRBV28	TRBD1	TRBJ2-7	many	CASSPPRGQGKYEQYF	TGTGCCAGCAGTCCCCCGCGGGGACAGGGAAAATACGAGCAGTACTTC
TRBV2	.	TRBJ2-1	many	CASSEDWSSYNEQFF	TGTGCCAGCAGTGAAGACTGGAGCTCCTACAATGAGCAGTTCTTC
TRBV7-8	.	TRBJ1-1	.	CASSLAGAQNTEAFF	TGTGCCAGCAGCTTGGCCGGCGCACAGAACACTGAAGCTTTCTTT
TRBV2	TRBD2	TRBJ2-7	many	CASSSLAGGQPEQYF	TGTGCCAGCAGTTCCCTAGCGGGGGGGCAACCCGAGCAGTACTTC
TRBV5-1	.	TRBJ1-1	many	CASSEGSGTEAFF	TGCGCCAGCTCCGAAGGGTCCGGCACTGAAGCTTTCTTT
TRBV7-6	.	TRBJ2-1	.	CASSLAKGYEQFF	TGTGCCAGCAGCCTCGCCAAGGGCTATGAGCAGTTCTTC
TRBV6-1	.	TRBJ1-4	many	CASSEGYGRANEKLFF	TGTGCCAGCAGTGAAGGGTATGGGAGAGCTAATGAAAAACTGTTTTTT
TRBV5-1	.	TRBJ2-3	.	CASSLEQVKDTQYF	TGCGCCAGCAGCTTGGAACAGGTGAAAGATACGCAGTATTTT
TRBV12-3/TRBV12-4	TRBD1	TRBJ1-1	few	CASSLRTGTGVTEAFF	TGTGCCAGCAGTTTGCGAACCGGGACAGGGGTAACTGAAGCTTTCTTT
TRBV6-5	.	TRBJ2-7	many	CASSYSQGTYEQYF	TGTGCCAGCAGTTACAGTCAGGGAACCTACGAGCAGTACTTC
TRBV29-1	TRBD1	TRBJ2-2	.	CSVRTGSTGELFF	TGCAGCGTACGGACAGGGTCCACCGGGGAGCTGTTTTTT
TRBV4-2	.	TRBJ2-7	.	CASSQGLGEQYF	TGTGCCAGCAGCCAAGGTTTAGGCGAGCAGTACTTC
TRBV21-1	.	TRBJ2-1	many	CASSKVPRGKVGEQFF	TGTGCCAGCAGCAAAGTACCTAGGGGGAAGGTCGGTGAGCAGTTCTTC
TRBV10-3	TRBD2	TRBJ2-5	.	CAISDERGETQYF	TGTGCCATCAGTGACGAGCGGGGAGAGACCCAGTACTTC
TRBV19	.	TRBJ2-7	few	CASSPDMTDSYEQYF	TGTGCCAGTAGTCCAGATATGACTGACTCCTACGAGCAGTACTTC
TRBV6-6	.	TRBJ1-1	.	CASGYMNTEAFF	TGTGCCAGCGGGTATATGAACACTGAAGCTTTCTTT
TRBV5-1	TRBD2	TRBJ2-2	many	CASSSGGAAGELFF	TGCGCCAGCAGCTCCGGGGGGGCGGCCGGGGAGCTGTTTTTT